This record concerns one TCR beta chain sequence. Its recognized antigen is unknown. Base qualities are not provided; no much larger clone lies one nucleotide away. This sample was taken from a study of blood T cells in healthy people across ages (dated by TCRdb to between 2014 and 2017). For the wider study: In model experiments, template switching captured roughly one uniquely barcoded TCR beta cDNA molecule for every two T cells. To avoid experimental bias, donors of different ages were distributed randomly across sequencing lanes. Using the same blood draw, the study looked at two additional independent replicas of 1 million unique cDNA reads for two donors, one aged 18 to 30 and the other aged 80 or older. Donors were grouped into four age groups: young (average roughly 17 years), middle-aged (around 39), aged (around 60) and long-lived (about 89). To track age-related changes in TCR beta repertoire diversity, the study relied on deep sequencing normalized with unique cDNA molecular identifiers. What the study reported, not specific to this receptor: The CMV infection status of donors was not known, potentially confounding age-related changes in expanded clonotypes. Bulk unsorted PBMC profiling prevented conclusive comparison of naive and antigen-experienced compartments. As age increased, observed TCR beta diversity per million T cells dropped in a roughly linear way, and a significant reduction was already evident by age approximately 40. The percentage of naive T cells measured by flow cytometry correlated strongly with observed TCR beta diversity. The long-lived group showed more naive CD4+ T cells, fewer expanded clones and increased TCR diversity than the aged group, suggesting age selection. Estimates of total diversity based on one million sequenced T cells were considered lower bounds and underestimates.

The CDR3 runs 13 amino acids, cysteine and phenylalanine included. This entry keeps only the CDR3 DNA: 39 bases, framed from base 1. V is clipped by 0 bases and J by 4 bases, and the sequence between their germline boundaries is 7 bases long. CDR1 and CDR2 are drawn from the germline V gene: MNHEY, SVGAGI. Libraries were prepared through 5' RACE. This sample was sequenced with an Illumina HiSeq 2500. The second PCR ran for about 6 to 12 cycles and used a J-beta primer mix along with a sample-barcoded 5' primer. A template-switch 5' adaptor carrying 12 random nucleotides introduced a unique molecular identifier onto each TCR beta cDNA molecule. At least 2.5 million CDR3-containing paired-end reads were obtained from each sample. First-strand cDNA was synthesized from all RNA with the Mint cDNA synthesis kit, primed by a TRBC-specific oligonucleotide. Following uracil-DNA glycosylase treatment, all cDNA underwent a first 18-cycle PCR with the universal primers M1SS and BC2_uni_R. The authors' pipeline ran thus. Normalization of each sample was performed by random selection of 1 million high-quality reads, each carrying a distinct molecular identifier. Reads with shared molecular identifiers were discarded instead of being binned into consensus sequences. CDR3 identification, clonotype clustering and error correction used MiTCR with a Q25 quality threshold and the strictest error-elimination algorithm. A nonparametric unseen species model with Euler transformation was used to estimate a lower bound on total TCR beta diversity. Using fastp at Q25 and MiXCR, TCRdb reprocessed the public reads and kept productive beta chains. Records with the same CDR3 protein are collapsed into one entry carrying the most frequent genes and DNA. The authors' filters were not applied to this entry. The sample has fewer than 1,000,000 distinct CDR3 sequences on record, around 45% of them singletons. The top ten clones comprise 15% to 25% of the sample.

The donors were 40 or so Caucasian individuals from Russia, aged 6 to 90 years, who were systemically healthy. About 10 milliliters of peripheral blood were drawn from each donor into EDTA-treated Vacutainer tubes. Ficoll-Paque density-gradient centrifugation was used to isolate PBMCs, with at least 6 million obtained per sample. Total RNA was extracted from PBMCs with Trizol reagent, with at least 5.5 micrograms obtained per sample. For every donor, an aliquot of PBMCs went through flow cytometry to measure the percentages of naive CD45RAhigh/CD27high T cells. Recombination linked TRBV6-5 to TRBJ2-7, with no reliable assignment of the D segment. Material for sequencing was blood. This receptor was obtained from a man aged 55 to 70 in good health. The CDR3: CASSYSKLYEQYF. The sequenced DNA is TGTGCCAGCAGTTACTCGAAATTGTACGAGCAGTACTTC.